This TCR beta chain came from a study of cytomegalovirus exposure and HLA in healthy donors (dated by TCRdb to between 2016 and 2019). In terms of the full investigation: According to an earlier analysis of a few hundred of the donors, some 170 million T cells yielded approximately 120 million unique TCR beta sequences and 276 Gb of sequence data. Roughly 5 DR-DQ haplotypes were treated as single units for association and clustering because of strong linkage in the cohort. Among 300 to 450 genotyped donors of the cohort, an average of about 240,000 unique TCR beta nucleotide sequences were sequenced per donor, about a sixth of them non-productive. To decide whether each TCR beta V gene segment behaved as functional or pseudogenic, an earlier analysis of some 580 of the donors relied on high-throughput TCR beta sequencing. Every discovery cohort repertoire had been produced on one sequencing platform. Roughly 300 gigabases of sequencing data and around 87 million unique TCR sequences were included in an early release covering several hundred HLA-typed donors. The aim of the study was to test whether cataloging public T cell receptors could identify signatures of past pathogen exposure. A separate validation cohort of roughly 130 different subjects was used in addition to the roughly 670-subject first cohort. Among the roughly 400 genotyped donors, more than 70% belonged to the genetic ancestry cluster associated with self-reported Caucasian donors. A later analysis re-examined previously published TCR beta repertoires from 600 to 700 donors and added high-resolution HLA genotyping to investigate patterns of TCR occurrence. The later analysis used no new phenotypic data to find candidate immune exposures, relying instead on TCR beta sequences and their occurrence across donors. Class I and class II HLA loci were covered by the typing at four-digit resolution. The study used immunosequencing to profile the T cell repertoires of 666 subjects and linked those repertoires to cytomegalovirus serostatus. The study combined high-throughput TCR immunosequencing, statistical association of individual TCRs with disease status, and machine learning to predict cytomegalovirus infection status. A later genetic analysis used genome-wide SNP genotypes for about three fifths of the 666 donors, treating that subset as a discovery cohort. Donor age, sex, ethnicity and CMV serostatus were collected together with the repertoire data. The number of donors typed differed by locus, with about 629-630 for A, B, C, DRB1 and DQB1, roughly 520 for DQA1, nearly 610 for DPA1, and 472 for DPB1. The research as a whole found: The sequencing pipeline was judged likely to have produced a cluster of highly shared sequence variants as a technical artifact. According to the authors, the approach could potentially be generalized to other disease states and immunological phenotypes. Specific HLA alleles were associated with more than 15,000 TCR beta sequences at a false discovery rate of 0.05 in a later analysis. Cytomegalovirus status was reported to be diagnosed by the classifier with high specificity and sensitivity in both the original and validation cohorts. The study listed approximately 160 TCR beta chains as associated with cytomegalovirus. Several of the top co-occurrence clusters appeared to be linked to parvovirus B19, influenza, CMV and Epstein-Barr virus, according to a later analysis. Because the 87-base-pair reads could not distinguish some IMGT-functional V segments, including TRBV6-2 and TRBV6-3, those segments were excluded. Presence/absence analyses assumed roughly uniform sequencing depth across donors, an assumption that may not hold. Compared with equally common non-associated chains, HLA-associated TCR beta chains in a later analysis were more clonally expanded and had lower generation probabilities. According to a later genetic analysis, donors in an Asian-associated ancestry cluster had fewer N-insertions in productive TCRs than the approximately 690-donor mean. In vitro tests confirmed that a few of the cytomegalovirus-associated TCR beta chains recognize cytomegalovirus antigens. Broadly in line with IMGT annotations, most TCR beta V segments showed up in productive rearrangements about 87% or about 30% of the time in an earlier analysis of roughly 590 of the donors. A further reported finding was that TCR beta sequences accurately predicted the HLA-A and HLA-B alleles for most subjects in the first cohort. Strong co-occurrence of HLA alleles, especially DR and DQ, made assigning TCR associations to individual alleles difficult. Only TCR beta chains were sequenced in this cohort, and the absence of alpha or paired-chain data limited detectable features. Across donors, most TCR sequences were observed very rarely, whereas some public TCRs were present in many individuals. Over 15 rarely observed V segments, including chromosome 9 orphons, were excluded from the earlier analysis of approximately 600 of the donors because counts were too low. A later analysis found that TCR association rates varied across HLA loci, with DRB1 alleles showing the most associated TCRs and HLA-C alleles the fewest. Because HLA typing was unavailable for some donors at each locus, only the typed subset was used in association tests. Most CMV-associated TCR beta chains appeared to be HLA-restricted in a later analysis, and the HLA associations seemed to be driven largely by CMV exposure. Correlated functional status among segregating V segments might reflect linkage disequilibrium, but an unknown experimental factor could not be ruled out. Immune exposure information for the cohort was limited to CMV serostatus. An association between a missense DCLRE1C variant and V-gene and J-gene trimming of TCR beta chains was found in a later genetic analysis and replicated in an independent cohort.

A note on this clone: What antigen it recognizes has not been identified. Base qualities are not at hand, and no much larger clone is one base apart.

Sequences SQVTM (CDR1) and ANQGSEA (CDR2) are obtained from the germline V gene. The CDR3 covers 13 residues, taking in both the cysteine and the phenylalanine. Only the CDR3 DNA is retained, 39 bases long and in frame from the first base. V ends up 7 bases short and J 10 bases short, with an unmatched junction base count of 14. The cohort was made up of 666 healthy bone marrow donors. Cohort members were all nominally healthy when sampled, although unrecorded immune exposures were likely present. The donor tested CMV seronegative, placing the donor among the approximately 400 seronegative members of the cohort. A peripheral blood sample was provided by each donor, and peripheral blood mononuclear cells were used for TCR beta sequencing. Genomic DNA extraction from the blood cell samples was performed with the Qiagen DNeasy Blood Extraction Kit. Library method: the immunoSEQ multiplex PCR assay. For the multiplex PCR, a mixture combining 60 forward primers for TCR Vbeta segments and 13 reverse primers for TCR Jbeta segments was used. Amplification of the CDR3 region of rearranged TCR beta genes was performed with a multiplex PCR assay on genomic DNA. Amplified TCR beta libraries were sequenced as 87-base-pair reads on the Illumina HiSeq System. Regarding the original processing steps: A later analysis counted about 76 million unique TCR beta chains across the 650 to 800 repertoires, and roughly 9.9 million of these chains were shared by at least two donors. To remove PCR and sequencing errors, raw reads were error-corrected and collapsed into unique sequences using a nearest-neighbor algorithm that merged closely related sequences. CDR3 sequences were aligned to IMGT reference sequences to assign V, D and J gene segments. For a sequence to be retained, a match of at least six nucleotides to both a V gene segment and a J gene segment was required. Rearrangements were called productive when the CDR3 lacked stop codons and stayed in frame with V and J; all others were non-productive. Following IMGT convention, CDR3 was defined as the stretch from the second conserved V-encoded cysteine to the conserved J-encoded phenylalanine. The earlier analysis of some 540 of the donors excluded any sequence lacking an unambiguous match to a single V gene segment. In an earlier analysis of several hundred of the donors, V segments were called functional above 56.7% productive rearrangements and were called segregating when the between-donor standard deviation exceeded 5%. A statistical classification framework was developed to diagnose cytomegalovirus status using the catalog of TCR beta chain sequences. A later analysis assigned V and J genes by comparing TCR nucleotide sequences with IMGT/GENE-DB human TR gene sequences. The TCRdist pipeline was used in a later analysis to assign CDR3 sequences and most-parsimonious VDJ recombination scenarios. In a later analysis, each TCR beta chain was defined by its CDR3 amino acid sequence together with its V-gene family, and reads without a unique V-gene family were excluded. In a later analysis, approximately 640 highly shared, low-generation-probability nucleotide sequences were removed to address suspected cross-contamination and a sequencing artifact. In a later analysis, a clonal expansion index was calculated for each public chain from normalized within-repertoire ranks of inferred template counts. Generation probabilities in a later analysis came from a VDJ recombination model fitted to out-of-frame rearrangements, and those results were checked against IGoR. A later analysis scored TCR-TCR, TCR-HLA and TCR-CMV co-occurrence with hypergeometric tests, applying a repertoire-size bias correction to TCR pairs. A later analysis estimated false discovery rates by permuting HLA or CMV assignments 20 times. In a later analysis, co-occurring TCRs were grouped using DBSCAN, with TCRdist sequence similarity added in when clustering inside HLA-allele-positive subsets. Repertoires with fewer than 30,000 or more than 120,000 public chains, plus five repertoires with anomalous nucleotide sharing, were excluded from co-occurrence clustering. Drawn from immuneACCESS, this table holds only the in-frame rearrangements with V and J called that TCRdb kept. Clones are partly lost; checked studies trace under half to an unresolved V gene and leave the rest unexplained. V and J calls and clone size follow that table, whereas D and trimming were derived from the DNA. Recorded for this sample are 200,000 or so clones; roughly 80% of them occurred a single time. The ten top clones hold 3% to 4% of the sample.

The source material was PBMCs. This TCR was sampled from a man in his fifties in good health and CMV-seronegative. The V gene is TRBV29-1 and the J gene is TRBJ2-5, with 8 junctional bases fitting TRBD2. The CDR3 region has the sequence CSAAGRLREGQYF. Here is the DNA: TGCAGCGCCGCGGGTAGACTCCGGGAGGGCCAGTACTTC.